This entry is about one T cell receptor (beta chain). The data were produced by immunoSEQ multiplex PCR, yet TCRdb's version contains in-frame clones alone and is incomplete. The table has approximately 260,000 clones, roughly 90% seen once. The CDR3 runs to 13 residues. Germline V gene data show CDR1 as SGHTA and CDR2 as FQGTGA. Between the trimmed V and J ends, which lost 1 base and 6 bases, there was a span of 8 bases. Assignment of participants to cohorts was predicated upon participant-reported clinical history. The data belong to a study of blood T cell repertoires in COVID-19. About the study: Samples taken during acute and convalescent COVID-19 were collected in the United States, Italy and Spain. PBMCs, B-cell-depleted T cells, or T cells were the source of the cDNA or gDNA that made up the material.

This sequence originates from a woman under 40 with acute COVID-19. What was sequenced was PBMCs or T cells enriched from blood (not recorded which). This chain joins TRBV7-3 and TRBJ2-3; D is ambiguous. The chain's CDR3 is CASSLSFLDTQYF. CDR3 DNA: TGTGCCAGCAGCTTAAGTTTCCTGGATACGCAGTATTTT.